This T cell receptor beta chain was sequenced during a study of molecular identifiers for immune sequencing clone quantification. CDR1 is SGHAT, CDR2 FQNNGV, per germline. The CDR3 spans 16 residues. V lost 4 bases to trimming and J lost 6 bases; unmatched junction nucleotides: 8. Naive CD8 libraries came from around 18,000 to 910,000 sorted cells with 10%, 30% or 50% RNA. A CD8+CD4-CCR7+CD45RA+ gate was used to sort naive CD8 T cells. This clonotype was detected a few times. TCRdb fed the PCR reads into MiXCR, producing one record per CDR3 protein. The sample lists around 300,000 distinct CDR3 sequences, roughly 23% occurring once.

This chain links TRBV11-2 with TRBJ2-1; 11 bases fit TRBD2. The clonotype originates from a human donor in good health. Some libraries in this study had Jurkat cell RNA spiked in. Input material: naive CD8+ T cells from blood, with Jurkat cell RNA spiked in. Subset given: FACS-sorted CD8+CD4-CCR7+CD45RA+ naive T cells. CDR3 region: CASSSAIAGGRNEQFF. The CDR3 nucleotides are TGTGCCAGCAGCTCTGCTATAGCGGGGGGGCGCAATGAGCAGTTCTTC.